The sequence of this TCR beta chain was determined in a study of blood T cell repertoires in COVID-19 (TCRdb year 2020). Regarding the study in general: Samples covering the acute and convalescent phases of COVID-19 were provided by collaborators in the United States, Italy and Spain. The material from the prospective study consisted of cDNA or gDNA derived from T cells, B-cell-depleted T cells, or PBMCs. Subjects who had been exposed to COVID-19, were actively infected with it, or had recovered from it provided the deeply sampled blood TCRbeta repertoires that made up the dataset. The repertoires were released in a freely available public database intended as a resource for research on the immune response to SARS-CoV-2. The samples were drawn from the first 160 participants of the ongoing ImmuneRACE study and from 1,254 subjects provided by 6 global collaborators. A de-identified subject ID, COVID-19 status, age in years and sex were almost always included in the sample metadata. HLA class I and class II types, where available, came from metadata supplied by the sample provider rather than from assay-based typing.

Inclusive of the bounding cysteine and phenylalanine, the CDR3 is 11 residues long. Only the CDR3 region is kept as DNA, spanning 33 bases read in frame from base 1. Trimming costs V 5 bases and J 2 bases, and their ends lie 7 bases apart. According to the germline V gene (reference sequence), CDR1 reads DFQATT and CDR2 reads SNEGSKA. Whole blood was collected in K2EDTA tubes by collaborating institutions according to the institutions' own protocols. For TCRbeta analysis, collaborators shipped samples in one of three forms: frozen whole blood, isolated PBMCs, or DNA extracted from either of those sample types. Study-wide conclusions, independent of this receptor: The amount of clinical and demographic metadata varied by source and participant and was provided uncurated.

As for this clone: Its cognate antigen has yet to be identified. No qualities accompany the bases; no much larger clone lies one base away.

The immunoSEQ Assay, a bias-controlled multiplex PCR, was used to amplify TCRbeta CDR3 regions from genomic DNA. The source study handled its data this way. Within the assay, amplification of reference gene primers was used to estimate how many nucleated cells each sample contained. Sequence reads were collapsed and filtered to measure the absolute abundance of every unique TCRbeta CDR3 rearrangement. For each sample, productive Simpson clonality was calculated as the square root of Simpson's diversity index across productive rearrangements. In its TCRdb copy, this immuneACCESS table keeps in-frame sequences only and misses some clones. Where compared with another copy, unresolved V genes explain less than half of these, and the others have no known cause. D and trimming were read from the DNA, whereas the V and J calls and clone size are those reported in that table. This sample comprises 50,000 to 55,000 clones, roughly 87% of them detected only once. Together, the top ten hold roughly 15% of the sample.

The TCR originated in a human donor with active COVID-19. The donor label of this sample is uncertain. The chain is made from TRBV20-1 and TRBJ2-7; no D segment can be confidently identified. Sequenced sample: peripheral blood. The CDR3 loop reads CSAVDTYEQYF. The nucleotide sequence is TGCAGTGCTGTAGACACCTACGAGCAGTACTTC.